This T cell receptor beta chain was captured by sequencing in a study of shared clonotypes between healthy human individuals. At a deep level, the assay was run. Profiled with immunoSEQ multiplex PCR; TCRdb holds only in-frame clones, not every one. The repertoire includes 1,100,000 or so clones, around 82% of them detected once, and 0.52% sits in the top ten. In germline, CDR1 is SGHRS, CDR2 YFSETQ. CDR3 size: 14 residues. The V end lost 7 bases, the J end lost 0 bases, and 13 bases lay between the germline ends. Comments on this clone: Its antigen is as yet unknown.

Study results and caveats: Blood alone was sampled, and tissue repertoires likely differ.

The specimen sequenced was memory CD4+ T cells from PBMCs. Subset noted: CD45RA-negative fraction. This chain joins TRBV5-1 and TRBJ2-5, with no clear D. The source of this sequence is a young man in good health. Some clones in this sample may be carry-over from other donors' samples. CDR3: CASRLDGHQETQYF. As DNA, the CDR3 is TGCGCCAGCCGACTCGACGGGCACCAAGAGACCCAGTACTTC.